Presented here are 4 T cell receptor beta chains from one specimen sequenced in a study of T-cell memory formation after mild COVID-19. Each CDR3 protein is one row after TCRdb ran MiXCR on the 5' RACE reads. The data show fewer than 400,000 distinct CDR3 sequences, 15% to 20% seen once. The sample taken for sequencing was PBMCs or a T cell subset sorted from them (not recorded which). These receptors were taken from a man aged 18 to 30 who had mild COVID-19 (a few samples of this study predate the infection). Cell type and time point are not known.

A few counts support this clonotype. This chain links TRBV27 with TRBJ1-2; D is unresolved. CDR1 is MNHEY, CDR2 SMNVEV, per germline (reference sequence). V dropped 0 bases and J dropped 4 bases, with 9 bases sitting between them. The CDR3 is 14 amino acids. CDR3 protein: CASSLSYGSYGYTF. The DNA for the CDR3 is TGTGCCAGCAGTTTATCGTACGGGTCCTATGGCTACACCTTC.

The chain has TRBV6-5 and TRBJ1-1; D remains unclear. Germline V gene data show CDR1 as MNHEY and CDR2 as SVGAGI. The length of the CDR3 is 13 residues. V lost 3 bases and J lost 4, with 9 bases in between. The CDR3 is CASSYGMGTEAFF. In DNA form, the CDR3 reads TGTGCCAGCAGTTATGGCATGGGCACTGAAGCTTTCTTT.

In this sample, this clonotype turned up many times. The gene calls are TRBV18 and TRBJ2-5; D remains ambiguous. V was cut by 1 base and J by 4 bases, with 7 bases left in between. The CDR3 covers 13 residues. Germline CDR1 and CDR2: KGHSH and LQKENI. As DNA, the CDR3 is TGTGCCAGCTCACCACGGAACAGAGAGACCCAGTACTTC. It specifies CASSPRNRETQYF.

V usage is TRBV7-9 and J usage is TRBJ1-4, with 8 bases that match TRBD1. The CDR3 contains 15 residues. The V gene end was trimmed by 5 bases and the J gene end by 4 bases; junction bases not matched to a gene: 6. In germline, CDR1 is SEHNR, CDR2 FQNEAQ (reference sequence). CDR3 DNA: TGTGCCAGCAGCCAGGGGACAGGCGTTAATGAAAAACTGTTTTTT. Translation: CASSQGTGVNEKLFF.